Listed below are T cell receptor beta chains from one sample, sequenced in a study of human thymus T cells. Method: immunoSEQ multiplex PCR; TCRdb's copy keeps in-frame clones and lacks some. This sample has 40,000 to 45,000 clones, with around 94% found just once. Sequenced input: blood. Receptors originate from a boy younger than two with a congenital heart defect but otherwise immunologically healthy. The CDR3 runs from the conserved cysteine through the conserved F or W. Each record gives: clone size, CDR3 length, D gene, J gene, V gene, CDR3 protein, CDR3 DNA. D genes are given only for firm matches. Part of the rows lack a size; the others show once, few, many or a class for expanded clones.

size: -
length: 13
D: -
J: TRBJ1-1
V: TRBV7-2
CDR3: CASSLTVNTEAFF
DNA: TGTGCCAGCAGCTTGACAGTGAACACTGAAGCTTTCTTT

size: once
length: 14
D: -
J: TRBJ1-5
V: TRBV28
CDR3: CASKIRVLHQPQHF
DNA: TGTGCCAGCAAAATACGGGTCCTCCATCAGCCCCAGCATTTT

size: -
length: 15
D: TRBD1
J: TRBJ1-4
V: TRBV7-9
CDR3: CASSGTGGAGEKLFF
DNA: TGTGCCAGCAGCGGCACAGGGGGCGCCGGTGAAAAACTGTTTTTT

size: -
length: 15
D: -
J: TRBJ2-5
V: TRBV7-2
CDR3: CASRRGGLLQETQYF
DNA: TGTGCCAGCAGGAGAGGGGGACTACTACAAGAGACCCAGTACTTC

size: -
length: 13
D: -
J: TRBJ1-1
V: TRBV4-1
CDR3: CASSQAMNTEAFF
DNA: TGCGCCAGCAGCCAAGCGATGAACACTGAAGCTTTCTTT

size: -
length: 13
D: -
J: TRBJ2-7
V: TRBV5-6
CDR3: CASSFTTGNEQYF
DNA: TGTGCCAGCAGCTTTACCACAGGGAACGAGCAGTACTTC

size: -
length: 16
D: -
J: TRBJ1-5
V: TRBV7-8
CDR3: CASSLDGGRGNQPQHF
DNA: TGTGCCAGCAGCTTAGACGGGGGGCGAGGCAATCAGCCCCAGCATTTT

size: -
length: 13
D: -
J: TRBJ1-2
V: TRBV5-4
CDR3: CASSILLGGGYTF
DNA: TGTGCCAGCAGCATCCTCCTGGGGGGTGGCTACACCTTC

size: -
length: 13
D: -
J: TRBJ2-7
V: TRBV11-3
CDR3: CASSSGTGYEQYF
DNA: TGTGCCAGCAGCTCCGGGACGGGCTACGAGCAGTACTTC

size: -
length: 15
D: TRBD2
J: TRBJ2-7
V: TRBV2
CDR3: CASSPLTSGYYEQYF
DNA: TGTGCCAGCAGCCCTTTGACTAGCGGTTACTACGAGCAGTACTTC

size: -
length: 14
D: -
J: TRBJ2-5
V: TRBV19
CDR3: CASSIKTPWETQYF
DNA: TGTGCCAGTAGTATAAAGACCCCATGGGAGACCCAGTACTTC

size: -
length: 15
D: TRBD2
J: TRBJ2-1
V: TRBV9
CDR3: CASSVLGGGAQEQFF
DNA: TGTGCCAGCAGCGTATTAGGCGGGGGGGCGCAGGAGCAGTTCTTC

size: -
length: 15
D: -
J: TRBJ2-7
V: TRBV7-2
CDR3: CASSPGGGLSYEQYF
DNA: TGTGCCAGCAGCCCAGGAGGGGGGCTCTCCTACGAGCAGTACTTC

size: -
length: 15
D: TRBD1
J: TRBJ2-3
V: TRBV2
CDR3: CASSELDRYTDTQYF
DNA: TGTGCCAGCAGTGAACTGGACAGGTACACAGATACGCAGTATTTT

size: -
length: 13
D: -
J: TRBJ2-7
V: TRBV7-2
CDR3: CASRGTLPYEQYF
DNA: TGTGCCAGCCGGGGGACACTTCCCTACGAGCAGTACTTC

size: -
length: 13
D: -
J: TRBJ2-3
V: TRBV10-3
CDR3: CAISGPSVDTQYF
DNA: TGTGCCATCAGTGGTCCTAGCGTGGATACGCAGTATTTT

size: -
length: 14
D: TRBD2
J: TRBJ2-1
V: TRBV4-2
CDR3: CASSQERGVFEQFF
DNA: TGTGCCAGCAGCCAAGAGCGGGGGGTTTTTGAGCAGTTCTTC

size: once
length: 13
D: -
J: TRBJ1-2
V: TRBV9
CDR3: CASSVVGRGGYTF
DNA: TGTGCCAGCAGCGTAGTGGGAAGGGGAGGCTACACCTTC

size: -
length: 16
D: TRBD2
J: TRBJ2-5
V: TRBV5-6
CDR3: CASSLGPLAVQETQYF
DNA: TGTGCCAGCAGCTTGGGCCCCCTAGCGGTACAAGAGACCCAGTACTTC

size: -
length: 14
D: -
J: TRBJ2-3
V: TRBV7-6
CDR3: CASSLERTGDTQYF
DNA: TGTGCCAGCAGCTTAGAGAGAACTGGAGATACGCAGTATTTT

size: -
length: 17
D: -
J: TRBJ2-4
V: TRBV7-8
CDR3: CASSLLGGRLAKNIQYF
DNA: TGTGCCAGCAGCTTATTGGGTGGCCGTTTAGCCAAAAACATTCAGTACTTC

size: -
length: 12
D: -
J: TRBJ2-4
V: TRBV2
CDR3: CASSEQTNIQYF
DNA: TGTGCCAGCAGTGAACAGACAAACATTCAGTACTTC

size: -
length: 16
D: -
J: TRBJ2-3
V: TRBV4-2
CDR3: CASTQSTGEGTDTQYF
DNA: TGTGCCAGCACCCAATCAACCGGGGAGGGCACAGATACGCAGTATTTT

size: -
length: 13
D: -
J: TRBJ2-1
V: TRBV12-5
CDR3: CASGSTLANEQFF
DNA: TGTGCTAGTGGGTCTACCCTAGCCAATGAGCAGTTCTTC

size: -
length: 12
D: -
J: TRBJ1-1
V: TRBV29-1
CDR3: CSVDGAATEAFF
DNA: TGCAGCGTTGACGGGGCAGCCACTGAAGCTTTCTTT

size: few
length: 14
D: TRBD1
J: TRBJ1-2
V: TRBV4-1
CDR3: CASSQDTGGYGYTF
DNA: TGCGCCAGCAGCCAAGATACAGGGGGCTATGGCTACACCTTC

size: -
length: 12
D: -
J: TRBJ2-1
V: TRBV7-8
CDR3: CASSSGANEQFF
DNA: TGTGCCAGCAGCTCCGGCGCTAATGAGCAGTTCTTC

size: -
length: 14
D: TRBD2
J: TRBJ2-7
V: TRBV6-5
CDR3: CASWTSGRSYEQYF
DNA: TGTGCCAGCTGGACTAGCGGGCGATCCTACGAGCAGTACTTC

size: -
length: 13
D: -
J: TRBJ2-7
V: TRBV28
CDR3: CASSLVGGYEQYF
DNA: TGTGCCAGCAGTTTAGTGGGGGGCTACGAGCAGTACTTC

size: -
length: 16
D: TRBD1
J: TRBJ2-7
V: TRBV7-2
CDR3: CASSLRSGQGLYEQYF
DNA: TGTGCCAGCAGCTTAAGGTCGGGACAGGGGCTCTACGAGCAGTACTTC

size: -
length: 14
D: TRBD1
J: TRBJ1-4
V: TRBV9
CDR3: CASSTGQVSEKLFF
DNA: TGTGCCAGCAGCACGGGACAGGTTAGCGAAAAACTGTTTTTT

size: -
length: 18
D: -
J: TRBJ2-2
V: TRBV9
CDR3: CASSARPGGGENTGELFF
DNA: TGTGCCAGCAGCGCGCGTCCTGGGGGCGGGGAAAACACCGGGGAGCTGTTTTTT

size: -
length: 15
D: TRBD1
J: TRBJ1-6
V: TRBV28
CDR3: CASSFGDRGNSPLHF
DNA: TGTGCCAGCAGTTTCGGGGACAGGGGGAATTCACCCCTCCACTTT

size: -
length: 16
D: TRBD1
J: TRBJ2-7
V: TRBV5-1
CDR3: CASSLGGTGVLYEQYF
DNA: TGCGCCAGCAGCTTGGGAGGGACAGGAGTACTCTACGAGCAGTACTTC

size: -
length: 13
D: -
J: TRBJ1-2
V: TRBV5-1
CDR3: CASSFSGDYGYTF
DNA: TGCGCCAGCAGCTTCTCGGGGGACTATGGCTACACCTTC

size: -
length: 14
D: TRBD2
J: TRBJ2-7
V: TRBV6-5
CDR3: CASSYSGSSYEQYF
DNA: TGTGCCAGCAGTTACAGCGGGAGCTCCTACGAGCAGTACTTC

size: -
length: 14
D: -
J: TRBJ2-7
V: TRBV30
CDR3: CAWSVLGAPYEQYF
DNA: TGTGCCTGGAGTGTACTTGGGGCTCCCTACGAGCAGTACTTC

size: -
length: 14
D: -
J: TRBJ2-3
V: TRBV5-1
CDR3: CASSPSPSTDTQYF
DNA: TGCGCCAGCAGCCCGTCACCTAGCACAGATACGCAGTATTTT

size: -
length: 14
D: -
J: TRBJ1-1
V: TRBV4-1
CDR3: CAGSQVRANTEAFF
DNA: TGCGCCGGCAGCCAAGTCAGAGCCAATACTGAAGCTTTCTTT

size: once
length: 13
D: -
J: TRBJ2-7
V: TRBV11-3
CDR3: CASSLDSSYEQYF
DNA: TGTGCCAGCAGCTTAGACAGCTCCTACGAGCAGTACTTC

size: -
length: 14
D: -
J: TRBJ2-7
V: TRBV19
CDR3: CASSISGGAYEQYF
DNA: TGTGCCAGTAGTATAAGCGGTGGAGCCTACGAGCAGTACTTC

size: -
length: 12
D: -
J: TRBJ2-7
V: TRBV6-1
CDR3: CASGQLSYEQYF
DNA: TGCGCCAGCGGCCAGTTATCCTACGAGCAGTACTTC

size: few
length: 11
D: -
J: TRBJ1-6
V: TRBV28
CDR3: CASRKDSPLHF
DNA: TGTGCCAGCAGAAAGGATTCACCCCTCCACTTT

size: -
length: 17
D: -
J: TRBJ2-3
V: TRBV7-3
CDR3: CASSLTGPYSDTDTQYF
DNA: TGTGCCAGCAGCTTAACGGGCCCCTATAGTGACACAGATACGCAGTATTTT

size: -
length: 15
D: TRBD1
J: TRBJ1-2
V: TRBV25-1
CDR3: CASSEGDRGYYGYTF
DNA: TGTGCCAGCAGTGAAGGGGACAGGGGCTACTATGGCTACACCTTC

size: -
length: 13
D: -
J: TRBJ2-7
V: TRBV9
CDR3: CASSVRVLGEQYF
DNA: TGTGCCAGCAGCGTAAGAGTTTTGGGCGAGCAGTACTTC

size: -
length: 13
D: -
J: TRBJ1-1
V: TRBV7-2
CDR3: CASSYSGNTEAFF
DNA: TGTGCCAGCAGTTATTCCGGGAACACTGAAGCTTTCTTT

size: -
length: 14
D: -
J: TRBJ2-5
V: TRBV5-6
CDR3: CASSFARAWETQYF
DNA: TGTGCCAGCAGCTTTGCCCGGGCTTGGGAGACCCAGTACTTC

size: -
length: 14
D: -
J: TRBJ2-3
V: TRBV4-2
CDR3: CASSQASDSDTQYF
DNA: TGTGCCAGCAGCCAAGCTAGCGATTCAGATACGCAGTATTTT

size: -
length: 14
D: -
J: TRBJ2-7
V: TRBV5-6
CDR3: CASSTGTRVYEQYF
DNA: TGTGCCAGCAGCACCGGGACGAGGGTGTACGAGCAGTACTTC

size: -
length: 14
D: -
J: TRBJ2-5
V: TRBV2
CDR3: CASSRTAAPETQYF
DNA: TGTGCCAGCAGTAGGACTGCAGCACCAGAGACCCAGTACTTC